This record covers a single T cell receptor beta chain. Its antigen is unknown. The sample is drawn from a study of blood T cells in healthy people across ages. A second 7 to 11 cycle PCR used barcoded and J-beta primers. MiXCR, applied by TCRdb to the 5' RACE reads, yields one record per CDR3 protein. The sample yields about 680,000 distinct CDR3 sequences, 49% seen once. Trimming took off 2 bases at V and 11 bases at J, with 15 bases between the two ends. CDR1 is SGHTA and CDR2 is FQGTGA in the germline V gene. The CDR3 is 13 residues long. Broader study findings: Naive T cell percentage showed a strong correlation with TCR beta diversity.

Sequenced material: blood. The V call is TRBV7-3, the J call TRBJ2-5; D uncertain. The TCR originated in a woman aged 60-75 years in good health. The DNA of the CDR3 is TGTGCCAGCAGCTTAGATAGGAAGGATGAGCAGTACTTC. This codes for CASSLDRKDEQYF.